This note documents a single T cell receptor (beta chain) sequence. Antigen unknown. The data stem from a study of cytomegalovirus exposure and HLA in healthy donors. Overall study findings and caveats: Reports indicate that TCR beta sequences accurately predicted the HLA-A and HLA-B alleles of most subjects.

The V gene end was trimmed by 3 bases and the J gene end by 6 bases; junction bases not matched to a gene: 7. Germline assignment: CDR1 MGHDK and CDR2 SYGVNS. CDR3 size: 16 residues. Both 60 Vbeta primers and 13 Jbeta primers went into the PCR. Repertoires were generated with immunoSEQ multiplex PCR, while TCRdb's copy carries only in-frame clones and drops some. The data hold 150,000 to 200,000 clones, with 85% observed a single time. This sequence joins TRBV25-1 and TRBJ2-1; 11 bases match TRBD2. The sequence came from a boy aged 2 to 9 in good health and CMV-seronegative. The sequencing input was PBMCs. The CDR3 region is CASSDFSGGALNEQFF. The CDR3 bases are TGTGCCAGCAGTGACTTTAGCGGGGGGGCCCTCAATGAGCAGTTCTTC.